This T cell receptor beta chain was identified in a study of response to subunit inactivated influenza vaccine. TCRdb ran MiXCR on the RT-PCR reads and lists one entry per CDR3 protein. The table lists hundreds of thousands of distinct CDR3 sequences, approximately 7.7% of them singletons. The germline V gene encodes CDR1 LNHNV and CDR2 YYDKDF (reference sequence). The CDR3 is 13 amino acids. Trimming pared 3 bases from V and 10 bases from J, leaving 15 bases between. The specimen was PBMCs from blood, collected 23 months after vaccination. The chain carries TRBV15 and TRBJ1-1; D is unclear. The sequence was collected from a man between 50 and 75 years old who received an inactivated influenza vaccine. Here the CDR3 DNA reads TGTGCCACCAGCAGTTCGTCTCGTAAGGGAGCTTTCTTT. It is translated as CATSSSSRKGAFF.